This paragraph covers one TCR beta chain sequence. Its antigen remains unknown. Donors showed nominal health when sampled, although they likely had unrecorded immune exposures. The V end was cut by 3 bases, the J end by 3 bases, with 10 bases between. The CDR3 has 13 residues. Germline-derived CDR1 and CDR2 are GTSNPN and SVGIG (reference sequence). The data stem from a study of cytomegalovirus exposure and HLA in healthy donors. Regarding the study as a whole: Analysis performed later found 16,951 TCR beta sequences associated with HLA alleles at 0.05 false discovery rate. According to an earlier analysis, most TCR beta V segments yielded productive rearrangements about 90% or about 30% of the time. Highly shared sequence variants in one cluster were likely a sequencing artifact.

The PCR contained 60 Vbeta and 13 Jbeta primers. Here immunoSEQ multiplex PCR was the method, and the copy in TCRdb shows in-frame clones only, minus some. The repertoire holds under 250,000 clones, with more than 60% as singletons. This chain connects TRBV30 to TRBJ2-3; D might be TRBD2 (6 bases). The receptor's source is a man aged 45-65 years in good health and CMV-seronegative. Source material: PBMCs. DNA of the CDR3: TGTGCCTGGAGCCTTGGGACTACAGATACGCAGTATTTT. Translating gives CAWSLGTTDTQYF.